This TCR beta chain was captured in a study of shared T cell receptors in the human thymus. Germline CDR1 reads SGHRS; CDR2 reads YFSETQ. The CDR3 sequence is 14 residues long. V was clipped by 0 bases and J by 4 bases, with 10 bases between them. Clones were read by immunoSEQ multiplex PCR, and TCRdb kept only the in-frame ones, dropping some. The repertoire consists of approximately 490,000 clones, with about four fifths occurring once and the leading ten covering more than 0.01%. Of note for this clone: This CDR3 is also generated by other DNA sequences in the sample.

Another study also made use of these data, one on human thymus T cells. That source adds: Donors were healthy Finnish babies undergoing corrective operations for congenital heart defects. The authors found apparently biased V and J gene usage in thymic and blood repertoires. The related literature has documented a marked overlap of thymic repertoires among unrelated individuals.

The clonotype comes from a boy younger than two with a congenital heart defect. This chain links TRBV5-1 with TRBJ1-2; D gene ambiguous. Sequenced material: thymocytes. The CDR3 DNA sequence: TGCGCCAGCAGCTTGGGTGGAGGGAGCTATGGCTACACCTTC. It is translated as CASSLGGGSYGYTF.